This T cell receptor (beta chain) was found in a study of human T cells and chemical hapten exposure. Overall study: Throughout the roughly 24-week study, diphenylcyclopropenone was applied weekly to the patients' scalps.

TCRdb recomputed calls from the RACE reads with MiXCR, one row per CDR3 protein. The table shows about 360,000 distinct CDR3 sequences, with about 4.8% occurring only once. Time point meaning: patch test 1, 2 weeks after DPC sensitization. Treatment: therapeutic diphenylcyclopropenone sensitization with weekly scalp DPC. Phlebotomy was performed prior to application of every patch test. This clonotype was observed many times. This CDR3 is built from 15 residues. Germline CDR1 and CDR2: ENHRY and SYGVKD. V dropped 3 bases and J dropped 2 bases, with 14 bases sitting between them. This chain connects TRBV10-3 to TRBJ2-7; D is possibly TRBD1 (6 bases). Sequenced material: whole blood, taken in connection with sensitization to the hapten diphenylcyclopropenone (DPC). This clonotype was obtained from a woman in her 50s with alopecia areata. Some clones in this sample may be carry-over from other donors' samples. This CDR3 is CAISDPQGSTYEQYF. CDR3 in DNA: TGTGCCATCAGTGATCCACAGGGATCTACCTACGAGCAGTACTTC.